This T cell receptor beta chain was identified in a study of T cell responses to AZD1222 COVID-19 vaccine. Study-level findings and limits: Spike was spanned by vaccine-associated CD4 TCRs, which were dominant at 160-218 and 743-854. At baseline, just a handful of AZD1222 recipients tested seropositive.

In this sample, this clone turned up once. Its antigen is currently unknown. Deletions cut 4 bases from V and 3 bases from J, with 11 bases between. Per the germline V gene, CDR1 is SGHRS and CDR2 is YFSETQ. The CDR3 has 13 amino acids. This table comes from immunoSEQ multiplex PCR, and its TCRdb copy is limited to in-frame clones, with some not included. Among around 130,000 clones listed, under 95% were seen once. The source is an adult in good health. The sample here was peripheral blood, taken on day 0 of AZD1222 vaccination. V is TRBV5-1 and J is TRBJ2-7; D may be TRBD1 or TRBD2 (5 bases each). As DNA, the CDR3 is TGCGCCAGCAGCCTACGGGACGGCTACGAGCAGTACTTC. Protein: CASSLRDGYEQYF.